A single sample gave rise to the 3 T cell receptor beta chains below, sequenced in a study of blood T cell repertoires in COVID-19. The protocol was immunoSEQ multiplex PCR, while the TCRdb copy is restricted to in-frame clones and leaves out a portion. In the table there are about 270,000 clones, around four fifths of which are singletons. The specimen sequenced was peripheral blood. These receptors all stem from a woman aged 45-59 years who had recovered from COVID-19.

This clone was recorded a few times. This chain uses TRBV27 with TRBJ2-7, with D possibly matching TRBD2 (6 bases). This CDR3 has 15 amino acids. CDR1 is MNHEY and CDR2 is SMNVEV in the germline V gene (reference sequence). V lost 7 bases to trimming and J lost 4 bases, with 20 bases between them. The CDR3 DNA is TGTGCCAGCACGGGGGTTAAGGACACGGTATACGAGCAGTACTTC. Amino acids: CASTGVKDTVYEQYF.

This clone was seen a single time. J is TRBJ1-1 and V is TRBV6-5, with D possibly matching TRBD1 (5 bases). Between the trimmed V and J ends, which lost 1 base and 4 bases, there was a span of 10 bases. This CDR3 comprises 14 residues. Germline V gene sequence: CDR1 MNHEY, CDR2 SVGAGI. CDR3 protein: CASSYLGGGTEAFF. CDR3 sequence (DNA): TGTGCCAGCAGTTACTTGGGGGGGGGCACTGAAGCTTTCTTT.

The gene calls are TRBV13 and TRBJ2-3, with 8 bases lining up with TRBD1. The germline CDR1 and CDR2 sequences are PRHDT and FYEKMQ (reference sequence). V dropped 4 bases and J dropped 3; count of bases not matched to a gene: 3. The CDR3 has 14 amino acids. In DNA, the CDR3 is TGTGCCAGCAGCTACCGACAGGGGACAGATACGCAGTATTTT. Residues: CASSYRQGTDTQYF.